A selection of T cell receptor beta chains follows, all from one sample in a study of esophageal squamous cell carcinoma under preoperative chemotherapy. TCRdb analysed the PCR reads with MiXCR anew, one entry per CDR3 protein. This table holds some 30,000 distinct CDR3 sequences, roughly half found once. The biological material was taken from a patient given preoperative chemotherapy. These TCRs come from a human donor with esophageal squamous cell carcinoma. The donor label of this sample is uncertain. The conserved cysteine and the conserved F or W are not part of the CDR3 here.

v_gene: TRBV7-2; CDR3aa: ASSTTGGGTHNIQY
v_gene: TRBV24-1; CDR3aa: ATSDRSGSQSGANVLT
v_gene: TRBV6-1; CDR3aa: ASAGHGSRGTQF
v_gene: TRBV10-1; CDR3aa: ASSEGSGHTDTQY
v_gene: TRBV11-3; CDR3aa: ASSPGLAGDTQY
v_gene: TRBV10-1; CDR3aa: ASRPTSAGTYEQY
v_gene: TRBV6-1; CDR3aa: ASSRRQGRDEQF
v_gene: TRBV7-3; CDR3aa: ASSFRPGGRVQDIQY
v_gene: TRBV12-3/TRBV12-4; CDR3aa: ASSGQGAKNIQY
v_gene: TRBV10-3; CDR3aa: AIMPGTSYNEQY
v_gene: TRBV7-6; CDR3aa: ASGLGRGGKDTQY
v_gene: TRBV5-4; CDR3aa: ASSPGQGWETQY
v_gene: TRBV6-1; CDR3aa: ASSEIGLAYEQY
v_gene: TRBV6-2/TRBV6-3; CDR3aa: ASSYLGNEQF
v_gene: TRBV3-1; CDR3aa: ASSILADTDTQY
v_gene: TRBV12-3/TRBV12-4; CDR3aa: ASSVGPGNEQF
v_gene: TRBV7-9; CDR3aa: ASSLSFADTQY
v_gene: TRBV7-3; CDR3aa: ASSPGTGAASETDTQY
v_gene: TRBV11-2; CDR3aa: ASNSAEEAF
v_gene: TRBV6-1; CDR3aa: ASSEETSGGVQETQF
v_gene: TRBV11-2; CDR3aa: ASSREADTQY
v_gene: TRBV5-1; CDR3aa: ASSSQSLQETQY
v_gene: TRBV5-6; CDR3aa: ASNRQGRETQY
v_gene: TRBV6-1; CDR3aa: ASSEAGRGKNIQY
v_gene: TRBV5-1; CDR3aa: ASSTGTSRQETQY
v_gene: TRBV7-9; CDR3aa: ASSLASNSPLH
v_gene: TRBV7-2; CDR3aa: ASSLRTLGLAGVNEQF
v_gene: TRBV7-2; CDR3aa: ASSLAGLAGGGGGKDTQY
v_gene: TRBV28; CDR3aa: ASSLPPGLAETTSYNEQF
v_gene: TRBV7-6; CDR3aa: ASSGGREGDEQF
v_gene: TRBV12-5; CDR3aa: ASGSHVELF
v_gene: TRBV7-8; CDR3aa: ASSSGQRDKNTQY
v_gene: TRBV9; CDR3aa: ASSLIPGTSGY
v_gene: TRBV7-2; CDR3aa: ASSLRSGDEQY
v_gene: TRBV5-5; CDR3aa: ASISGLAKADTQY
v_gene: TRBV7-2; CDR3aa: AGIAGRDKETQY
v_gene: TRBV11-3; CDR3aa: ASSLEDRGGQY
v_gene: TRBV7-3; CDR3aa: ASSSGGTQETQY
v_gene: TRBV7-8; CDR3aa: ASSQDGSTDKLY
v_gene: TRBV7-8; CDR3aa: ASSLEATVSYEQY
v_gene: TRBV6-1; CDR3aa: ASSEAISGSRLYNEQF
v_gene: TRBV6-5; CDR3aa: ASRLGEANYGYT
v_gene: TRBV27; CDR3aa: ASSVAGKYNEQF
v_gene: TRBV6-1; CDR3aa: ATRDNEQF
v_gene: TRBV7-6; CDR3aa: ASSFSGSNTGELF
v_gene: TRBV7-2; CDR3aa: ASSSALGGKTQY
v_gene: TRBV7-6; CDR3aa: ATSFGAGLGGGDQDTQY
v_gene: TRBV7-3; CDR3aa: ASSFIPAGRNQDTQY
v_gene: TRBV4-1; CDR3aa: ASSPSGSTADTQY
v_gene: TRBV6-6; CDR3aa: ASSFGQSYEQY
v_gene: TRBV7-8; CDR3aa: ASSFKKRALENTGELF
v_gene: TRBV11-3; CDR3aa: ALGFKAVNTDTLF
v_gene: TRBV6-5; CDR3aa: ASSSGQHTDTQY
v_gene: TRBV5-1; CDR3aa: ASSLGGPTDTQY
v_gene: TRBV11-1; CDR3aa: ASSPRLAVSYNEQY
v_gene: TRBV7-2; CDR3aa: ASGGAGGAGQETQY
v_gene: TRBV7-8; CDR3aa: ASRSGAGCGTDTQY
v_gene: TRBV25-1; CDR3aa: ASSGRVGDSTDTQY